The 11 T cell receptor beta chains below come from one sample, sequenced in a study of T cell responses to AZD1222 COVID-19 vaccine. Generated by immunoSEQ multiplex PCR, the TCRdb table keeps only in-frame clones and is missing some. The sample contains about 93,000 clones, 75% to 90% of which appear only once. The material sequenced was peripheral blood, taken 28 days after the second AZD1222 dose. Receptors were obtained from an adult who received the AZD1222 COVID-19 vaccine.

The CDR3 here is CATRDLQLNTEAFF. As DNA, the CDR3 is TGTGCCACCCGGGACTTACAACTGAACACTGAAGCTTTCTTT. The V call is TRBV10-3, the J call TRBJ1-1; a possible D gene is TRBD1 (5 bases). CDR1 ENHRY and CDR2 SYGVKD come from the germline V gene. Trimming pared 10 bases from V and 0 bases from J, leaving 15 bases between. CDR3 size: 14 residues.

This sequence joins TRBV9 and TRBJ1-2; 10 positions match TRBD1. The V and J ends lost 4 bases and 5 bases, in that order; junction bases with no gene match: 11. The germline gives CDR1 SGDLS, CDR2 YYNGEE. The CDR3 is made up of 16 amino acids. This CDR3 is CASSPTGTGASYGYTF. The CDR3 DNA reads as TGTGCCAGCAGCCCAACCGGGACAGGGGCTTCGTATGGCTACACCTTC.

The chain uses TRBV5-1 and TRBJ2-3; 11 bases agree with TRBD2. The J segment lost 0 bases and the V segment lost 1 base, leaving 1 base of the junction unmatched. Germline V gene data show CDR1 as SGHRS and CDR2 as YFSETQ. The CDR3 runs 16 residues. This CDR3 is CASSLTSGRSTDTQYF. The CDR3 DNA is TGCGCCAGCAGCTTGACTAGCGGGAGAAGCACAGATACGCAGTATTTT.

J is TRBJ2-3 and V is TRBV7-3; possible D gene TRBD1, 5 bases. Trimming took 2 bases from V and 6 from J, leaving 9 bases between them. Germline V gene lookup returns CDR1 SGHTA and CDR2 FQGTGA. The CDR3 is 13 amino acids. Here the CDR3 reads CASSLAQGDTQYF. In DNA, the CDR3 is TGTGCCAGCAGCTTAGCTCAGGGTGATACGCAGTATTTT. Drawing the rest from reference TRBV7-3 and TRBJ2-3, the complete variable domain is GAGVSQTPSNKVTEKGKYVELRCDPISGHTALYWYRQSLGQGPEFLIYFQGTGAADDSGLPNDRFFAVRPEGSVSTLKIQRTERGDSAVYLCASSLAQGDTQYFGPGTRLTVL.

CDR3 DNA: TGCAGCGTAATACATCCGGCCGCCACTGAAGCTTTCTTT. It translates to CSVIHPAATEAFF. The chain joins TRBV29-1 to TRBJ1-1; D is unresolved. CDR1 and CDR2 from the germline V gene are SQVTM and ANQGSEA. Trimming removed 6 bases at V and 4 bases at J, with 15 bases between. CDR3 length: 13 amino acids.

The chain couples TRBV9 to TRBJ2-3; D is unresolved. CDR1 and CDR2 from the germline V gene are SGDLS and YYNGEE. Trimming removed 0 bases at V and 3 bases at J, with 5 bases between. This CDR3 contains 13 residues. The DNA of the CDR3 is TGTGCCAGCAGCGTAGTGTTAACAGATACGCAGTATTTT. Translating gives CASSVVLTDTQYF.

Remarks on this clone: One junction end disagrees with the germline gene, perhaps due to a read error. The DNA for the CDR3 is TGTGCCTGGAGTGTACGGTTGTGGGATACGCAGTACTTT. This sequence encodes CAWSVRLWDTQYF. The V call is TRBV30, the J call TRBJ2-3; no definite D call. The CDR3 length is 13 residues. The germline V gene encodes CDR1 GTSNPN and CDR2 SVGIG (reference sequence).

The rearrangement joins TRBV2 to TRBJ1-5, with D maybe TRBD1 (5 bases). Germline CDR1 reads SNHLY; CDR2 reads FYNNEI. There are 13 residues in the CDR3. Trimming shortened V by 3 bases and J by 4 bases, and 7 bases separated the two germline ends. Here the CDR3 reads CASSDAGNQPQHF. The DNA for the CDR3 is TGTGCCAGCAGTGATGCAGGGAATCAGCCCCAGCATTTT.

This chain connects TRBV5-1 to TRBJ2-3, with D unresolved. From germline, CDR1 is SGHRS and CDR2 YFSETQ. Between the trimmed V and J ends, which lost 0 bases and 2 bases, there was a span of 7 bases. The CDR3 spans 14 residues. CDR3 sequence: CASSLGPITDTQYF. In DNA form, the CDR3 reads TGCGCCAGCAGCTTGGGCCCGATCACAGATACGCAGTATTTT.

Only one count was recorded for this clone. The genes are TRBV6-2 or TRBV6-3 and TRBJ2-1; D is undetermined. The CDR3 runs to 14 residues. CDR1 and CDR2 (germline): MNHEY, SVGEGT. V was pared by 2 bases and J by 4 bases, with 9 bases between. This CDR3 reads CASSYRKSYNEQFF. The CDR3 DNA reads TGTGCCAGCAGTTACAGGAAAAGTTACAATGAGCAGTTCTTC.

V gene TRBV2 combines with J gene TRBJ1-2, with a tentative D call TRBD1 (5 bases). V was clipped by 6 bases and J by 3 bases, with 14 bases between them. The CDR3 loop spans 14 amino acids. CDR1 SNHLY and CDR2 FYNNEI come from the germline V gene. CDR3 loop: CASSQRLGDYGYTF. CDR3 nucleotides: TGTGCCAGCAGCCAAAGGTTGGGGGACTATGGCTACACCTTC.